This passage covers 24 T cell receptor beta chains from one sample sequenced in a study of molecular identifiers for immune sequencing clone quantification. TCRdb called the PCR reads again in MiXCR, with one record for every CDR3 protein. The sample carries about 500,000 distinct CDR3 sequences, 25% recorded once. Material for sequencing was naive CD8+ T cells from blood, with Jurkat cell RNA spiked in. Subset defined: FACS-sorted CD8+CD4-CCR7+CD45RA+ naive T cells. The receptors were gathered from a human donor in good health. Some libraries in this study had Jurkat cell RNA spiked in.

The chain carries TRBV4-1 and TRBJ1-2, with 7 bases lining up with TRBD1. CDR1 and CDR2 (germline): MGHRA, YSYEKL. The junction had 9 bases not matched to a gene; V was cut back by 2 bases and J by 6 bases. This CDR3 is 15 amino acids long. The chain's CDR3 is CASSQIRQGVDGYTF. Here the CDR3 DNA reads TGCGCCAGCAGCCAAATTCGGCAGGGGGTAGATGGCTACACCTTC.

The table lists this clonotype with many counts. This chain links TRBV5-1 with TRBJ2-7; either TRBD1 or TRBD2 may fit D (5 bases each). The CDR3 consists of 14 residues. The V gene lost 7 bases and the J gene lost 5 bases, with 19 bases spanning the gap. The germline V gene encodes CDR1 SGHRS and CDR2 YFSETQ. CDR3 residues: CASLPPGRPHEQYF. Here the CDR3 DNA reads TGCGCCAGCCTGCCTCCGGGGCGACCCCACGAGCAGTACTTC.

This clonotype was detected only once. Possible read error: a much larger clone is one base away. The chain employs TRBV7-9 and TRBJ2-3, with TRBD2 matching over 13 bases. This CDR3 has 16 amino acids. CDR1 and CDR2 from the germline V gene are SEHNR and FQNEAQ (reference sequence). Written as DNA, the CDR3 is TGTGCCAGCGGCTTTGGGACTAGCGGGGGCACAGATACGCAGTATTTT. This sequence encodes CASGFGTSGGTDTQYF.

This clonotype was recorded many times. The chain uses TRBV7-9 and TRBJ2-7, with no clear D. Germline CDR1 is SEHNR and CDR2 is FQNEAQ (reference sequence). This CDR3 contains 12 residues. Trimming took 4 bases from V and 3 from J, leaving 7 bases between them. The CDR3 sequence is CASSSSLYEQYF. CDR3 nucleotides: TGTGCCAGCAGCTCCTCGCTCTACGAGCAGTACTTC.

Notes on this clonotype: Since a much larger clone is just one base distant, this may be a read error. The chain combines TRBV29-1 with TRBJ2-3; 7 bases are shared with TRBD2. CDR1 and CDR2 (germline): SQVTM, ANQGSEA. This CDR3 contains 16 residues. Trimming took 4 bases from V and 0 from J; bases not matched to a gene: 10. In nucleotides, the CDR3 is TGCAGCGTTGCCGGACTAGTGGTGGCGAGCACAGATACGCAGTATTTT. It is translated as CSVAGLVVASTDTQYF.

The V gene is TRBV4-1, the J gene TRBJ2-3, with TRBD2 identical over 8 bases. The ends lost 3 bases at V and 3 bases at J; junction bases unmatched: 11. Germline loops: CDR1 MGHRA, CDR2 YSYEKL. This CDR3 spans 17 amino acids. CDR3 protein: CASSHLTAGGGTDTQYF. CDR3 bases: TGCGCCAGCAGCCACCTCACGGCGGGGGGCGGAACAGATACGCAGTATTTT.

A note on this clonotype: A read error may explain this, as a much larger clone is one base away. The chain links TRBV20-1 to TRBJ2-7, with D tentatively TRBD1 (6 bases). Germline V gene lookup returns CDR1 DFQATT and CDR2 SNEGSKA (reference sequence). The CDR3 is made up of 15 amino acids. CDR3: CSARDPQGSSYEQCF. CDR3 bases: TGCAGTGCTAGAGATCCACAGGGAAGCTCCTACGAGCAGTGCTTC.

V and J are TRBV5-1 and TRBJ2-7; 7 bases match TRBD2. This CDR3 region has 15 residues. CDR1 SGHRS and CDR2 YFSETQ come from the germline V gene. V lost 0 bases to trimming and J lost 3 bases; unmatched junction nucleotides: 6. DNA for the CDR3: TGCGCCAGCAGCTTGGCCTGGGGCGGGAGCTACGAGCAGTACTTC. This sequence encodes CASSLAWGGSYEQYF.

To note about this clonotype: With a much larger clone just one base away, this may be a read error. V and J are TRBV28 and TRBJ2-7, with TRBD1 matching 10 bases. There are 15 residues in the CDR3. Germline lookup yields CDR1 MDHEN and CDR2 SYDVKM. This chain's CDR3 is CASSPLTGGSYEQCF. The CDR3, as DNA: TGTGCCAGCAGCCCCCTGACAGGGGGCTCCTACGAGCAGTGCTTC. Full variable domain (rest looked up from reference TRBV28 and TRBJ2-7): DVKVTQSSRYLVKRTGEKVFLECVQDMDHENMFWYRQDPGLGLRLIYFSYDVKMKEKGDIPEGYSVSREKKERFSLILESASTNQTSMYLCASSPLTGGSYEQCFGPGTRLTVT.

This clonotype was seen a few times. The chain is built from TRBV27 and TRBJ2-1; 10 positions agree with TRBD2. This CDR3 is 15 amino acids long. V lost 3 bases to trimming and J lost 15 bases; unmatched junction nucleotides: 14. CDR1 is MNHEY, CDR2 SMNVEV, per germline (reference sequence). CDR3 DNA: TGTGCCAGCAGTTTCGGACTAGCGGATCCACTGGGTCTGTTCTTC. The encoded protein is CASSFGLADPLGLFF.

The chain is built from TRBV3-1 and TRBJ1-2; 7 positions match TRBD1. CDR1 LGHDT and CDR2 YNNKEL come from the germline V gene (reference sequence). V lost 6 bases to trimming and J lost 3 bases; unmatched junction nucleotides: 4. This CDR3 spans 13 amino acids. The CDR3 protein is CASSVTGDYGYTF. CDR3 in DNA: TGTGCCAGCAGTGTCACAGGGGACTATGGCTACACCTTC.

For the CDR3, the DNA is TGTGCCAGTGCCCAGGGTTCCACAGATACGCAGTATTTT. Its translation is CASAQGSTDTQYF. The rearrangement joins TRBV19 to TRBJ2-3, with D possibly matching TRBD1 (5 bases). This CDR3 has 13 residues. V lost 8 bases and J 2 bases, leaving 11 bases between the germline ends. Germline CDR1 is LNHDA and CDR2 is SQIVND (reference sequence).

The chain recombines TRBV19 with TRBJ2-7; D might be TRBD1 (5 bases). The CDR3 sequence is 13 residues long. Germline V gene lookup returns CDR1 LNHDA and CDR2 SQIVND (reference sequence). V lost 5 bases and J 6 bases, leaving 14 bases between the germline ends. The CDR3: CASSSGIFSEQYF. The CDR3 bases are TGTGCCAGTAGTTCAGGGATCTTCTCCGAGCAGTACTTC.

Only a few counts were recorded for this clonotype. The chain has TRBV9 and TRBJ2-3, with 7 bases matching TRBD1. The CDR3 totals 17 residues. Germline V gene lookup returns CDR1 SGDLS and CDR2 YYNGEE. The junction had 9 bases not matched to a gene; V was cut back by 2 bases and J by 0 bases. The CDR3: CASSVGHRGSSTDTQYF. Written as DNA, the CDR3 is TGTGCCAGCAGCGTGGGACACAGGGGATCTAGCACAGATACGCAGTATTTT.

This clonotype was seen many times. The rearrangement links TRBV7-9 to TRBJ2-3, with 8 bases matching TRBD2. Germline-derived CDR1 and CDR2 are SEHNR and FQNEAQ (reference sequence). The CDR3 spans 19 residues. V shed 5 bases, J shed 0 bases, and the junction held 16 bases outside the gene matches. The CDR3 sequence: CASSPSRGSGRTSTDTQYF. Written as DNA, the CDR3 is TGTGCCAGCAGCCCTTCTCGCGGCAGCGGGAGAACTAGCACAGATACGCAGTATTTT.

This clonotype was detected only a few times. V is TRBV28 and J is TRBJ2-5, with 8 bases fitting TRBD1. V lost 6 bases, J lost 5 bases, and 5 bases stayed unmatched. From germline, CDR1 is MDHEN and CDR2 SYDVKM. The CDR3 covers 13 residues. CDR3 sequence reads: CASRRTGWETQYF. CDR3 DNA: TGTGCCAGCAGGAGGACAGGGTGGGAGACCCAGTACTTC.

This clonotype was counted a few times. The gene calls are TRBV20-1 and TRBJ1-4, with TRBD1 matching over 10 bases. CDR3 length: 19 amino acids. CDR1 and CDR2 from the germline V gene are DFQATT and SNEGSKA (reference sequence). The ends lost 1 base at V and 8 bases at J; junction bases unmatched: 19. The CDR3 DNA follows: TGCAGTGCTAGAGGTCGGCTAATGGACAGGGGGATCCATGGGGAAAAACTGTTTTTT. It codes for CSARGRLMDRGIHGEKLFF.

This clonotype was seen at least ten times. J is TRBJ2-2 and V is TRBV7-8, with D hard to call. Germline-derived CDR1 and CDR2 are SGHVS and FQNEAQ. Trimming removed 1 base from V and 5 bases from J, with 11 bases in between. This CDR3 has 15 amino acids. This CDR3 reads CASSLGAFGTGELFF. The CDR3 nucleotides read TGTGCCAGCAGCTTAGGGGCGTTTGGTACCGGGGAGCTGTTTTTT. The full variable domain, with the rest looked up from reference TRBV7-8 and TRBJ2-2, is GAGVSQSPRYKVAKRGQDVALRCDPISGHVSLFWYQQALGQGPEFLTYFQNEAQLDKSGLPSDRFFAERPEGSVSTLKIQRTQQEDSAVYLCASSLGAFGTGELFFGEGSRLTVL.

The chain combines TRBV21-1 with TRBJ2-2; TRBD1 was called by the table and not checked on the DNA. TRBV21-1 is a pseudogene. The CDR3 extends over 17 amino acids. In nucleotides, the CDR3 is TGTGCCGACCCAGGGGCGACAGGGCCCATGTACCCCGGGGAGCTGTTTTTT. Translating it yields CADPGATGPMYPGELFF.

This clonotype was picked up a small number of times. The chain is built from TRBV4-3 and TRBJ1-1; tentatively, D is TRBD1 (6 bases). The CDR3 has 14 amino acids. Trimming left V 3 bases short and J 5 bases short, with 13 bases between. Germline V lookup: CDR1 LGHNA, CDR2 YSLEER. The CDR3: CASSQIQGWTEAFF. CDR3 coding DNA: TGCGCCAGCAGCCAGATACAGGGTTGGACTGAAGCTTTCTTT.

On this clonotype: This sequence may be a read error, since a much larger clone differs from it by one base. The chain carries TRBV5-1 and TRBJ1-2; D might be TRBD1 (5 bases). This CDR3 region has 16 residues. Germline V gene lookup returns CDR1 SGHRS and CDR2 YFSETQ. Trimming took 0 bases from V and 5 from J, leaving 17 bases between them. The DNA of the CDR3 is TGCGCCAGCAGCTTGGGGTTCCGGGACGGCAATTATGGCTACACCTTC. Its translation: CASSLGFRDGNYGYTF.

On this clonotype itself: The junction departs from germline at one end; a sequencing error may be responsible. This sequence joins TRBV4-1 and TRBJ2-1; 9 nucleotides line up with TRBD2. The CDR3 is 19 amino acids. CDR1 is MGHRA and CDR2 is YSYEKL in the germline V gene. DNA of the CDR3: TGCGCCCGCAGCCAAGATCGCGCGGGGGGGCTCGCCAAGCACAATGAGCAGTTCTTC. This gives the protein CARSQDRAGGLAKHNEQFF.

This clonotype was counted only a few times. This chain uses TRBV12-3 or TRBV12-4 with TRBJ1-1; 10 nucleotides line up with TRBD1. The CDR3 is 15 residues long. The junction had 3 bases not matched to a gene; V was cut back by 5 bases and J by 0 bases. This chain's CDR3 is CASSGTGAMNTEAFF. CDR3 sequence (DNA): TGTGCCAGCAGTGGGACAGGGGCGATGAACACTGAAGCTTTCTTT.

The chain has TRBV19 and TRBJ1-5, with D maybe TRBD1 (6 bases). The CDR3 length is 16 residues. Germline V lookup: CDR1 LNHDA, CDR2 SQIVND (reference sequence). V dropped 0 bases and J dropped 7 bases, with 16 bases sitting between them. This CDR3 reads CASSIDVGTIHQPQHF. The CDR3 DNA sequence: TGTGCCAGTAGTATAGACGTCGGGACAATCCACCAGCCCCAGCATTTT.